The entry below gives a single T cell receptor (beta chain) sequence along with its context. In the authors' workflow: The authors estimated nucleated cell counts from reference gene primer amplification. The assay was immunoSEQ multiplex PCR, and TCRdb's table has in-frame clones only and misses some. That table furnishes V, J and clone size, whereas the DNA furnished D and trimming. The sample consists of roughly 48,000 clones, around nine tenths of them appearing once. This record comes from a study of blood T cell repertoires in COVID-19. Study-level information: Sites in the United States, Italy and Spain provided acute and convalescent COVID-19 samples. The cDNA or gDNA used as material had been derived from T cells, B-cell-depleted T cells, or PBMCs.

The clonotype comes from a human donor in a cohort sampled during active COVID-19. Material: peripheral blood.

This CDR3 is CASSHPPRGRTNEKLFF. The CDR3 DNA reads TGTGCCAGCAGCCACCCACCCCGGGGAAGGACTAATGAAAAACTGTTTTTT. V is TRBV3-1 (or the pseudogene TRBV3-2) and J is TRBJ1-4; no reliable D call. The CDR3 sequence is 17 residues long. Germline-derived CDR1 and CDR2 are LGHDT and YNNKEL (reference sequence). With 3 bases removed from V and 2 bases from J, the gap between germline ends came to 16 bases.